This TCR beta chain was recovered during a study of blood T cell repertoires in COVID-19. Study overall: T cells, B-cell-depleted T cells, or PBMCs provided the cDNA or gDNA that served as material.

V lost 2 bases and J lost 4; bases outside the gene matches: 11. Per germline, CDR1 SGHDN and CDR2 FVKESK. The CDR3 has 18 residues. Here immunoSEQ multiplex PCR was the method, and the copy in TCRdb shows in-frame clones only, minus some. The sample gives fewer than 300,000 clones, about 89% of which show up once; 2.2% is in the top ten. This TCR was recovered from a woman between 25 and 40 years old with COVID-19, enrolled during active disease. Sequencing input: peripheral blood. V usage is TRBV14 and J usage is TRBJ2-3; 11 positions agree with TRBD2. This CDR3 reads CASSQSETSGRLSDTQYF. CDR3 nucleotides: TGTGCCAGCAGCCAATCAGAAACTAGCGGGAGACTCTCAGATACGCAGTATTTT.